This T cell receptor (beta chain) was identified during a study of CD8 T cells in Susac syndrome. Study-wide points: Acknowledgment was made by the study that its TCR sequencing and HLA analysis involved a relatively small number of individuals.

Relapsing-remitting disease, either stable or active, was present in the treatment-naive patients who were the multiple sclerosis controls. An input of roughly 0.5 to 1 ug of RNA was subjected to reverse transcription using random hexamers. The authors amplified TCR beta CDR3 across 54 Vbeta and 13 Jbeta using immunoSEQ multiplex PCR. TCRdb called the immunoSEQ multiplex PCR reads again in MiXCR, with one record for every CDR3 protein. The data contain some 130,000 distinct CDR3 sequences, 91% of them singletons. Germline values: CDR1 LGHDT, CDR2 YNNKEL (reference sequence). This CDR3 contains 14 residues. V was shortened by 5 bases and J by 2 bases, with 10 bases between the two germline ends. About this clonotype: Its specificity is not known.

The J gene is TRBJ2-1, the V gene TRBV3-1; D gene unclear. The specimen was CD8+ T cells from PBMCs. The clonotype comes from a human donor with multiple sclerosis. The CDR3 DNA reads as TGTGCCAGCAGCAAGGAGAGGCCCTACAATGAGCAGTTCTTC. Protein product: CASSKERPYNEQFF.